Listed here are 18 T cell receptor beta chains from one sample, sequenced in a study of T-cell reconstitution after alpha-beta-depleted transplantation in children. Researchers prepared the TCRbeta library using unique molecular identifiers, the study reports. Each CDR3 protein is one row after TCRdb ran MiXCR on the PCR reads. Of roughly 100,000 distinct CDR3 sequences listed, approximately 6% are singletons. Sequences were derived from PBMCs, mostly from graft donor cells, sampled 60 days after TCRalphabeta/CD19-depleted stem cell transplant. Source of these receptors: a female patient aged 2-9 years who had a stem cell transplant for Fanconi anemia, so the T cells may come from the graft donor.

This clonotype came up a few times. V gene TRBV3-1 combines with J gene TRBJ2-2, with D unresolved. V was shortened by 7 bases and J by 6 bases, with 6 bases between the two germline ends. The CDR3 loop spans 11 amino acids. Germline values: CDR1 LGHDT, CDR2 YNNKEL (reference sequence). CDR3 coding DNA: TGTGCCAGCATGAGCGCCGGGGAGCTGTTTTTT. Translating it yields CASMSAGELFF. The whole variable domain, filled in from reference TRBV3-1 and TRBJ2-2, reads DTAVSQTPKYLVTQMGNDKSIKCEQNLGHDTMYWYKQDSKKFLKIMFSYNNKELIINETVPNRFSPKSPDKAHLNLHINSLELGDSAVYFCASMSAGELFFGEGSRLTVL.

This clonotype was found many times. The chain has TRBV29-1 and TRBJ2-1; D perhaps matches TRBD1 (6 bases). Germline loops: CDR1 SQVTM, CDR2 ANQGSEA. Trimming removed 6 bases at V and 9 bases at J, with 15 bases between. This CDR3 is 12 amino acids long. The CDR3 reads CSVRTVLTEQFF. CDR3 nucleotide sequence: TGCAGCGTCAGGACAGTCCTCACTGAGCAGTTCTTC.

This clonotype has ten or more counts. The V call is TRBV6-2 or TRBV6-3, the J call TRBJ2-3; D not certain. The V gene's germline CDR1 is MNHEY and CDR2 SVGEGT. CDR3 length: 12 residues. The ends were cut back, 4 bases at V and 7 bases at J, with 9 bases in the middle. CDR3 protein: CASSSPRYTQYF. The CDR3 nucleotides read TGTGCCAGCAGTTCCCCACGGTATACGCAGTATTTT.

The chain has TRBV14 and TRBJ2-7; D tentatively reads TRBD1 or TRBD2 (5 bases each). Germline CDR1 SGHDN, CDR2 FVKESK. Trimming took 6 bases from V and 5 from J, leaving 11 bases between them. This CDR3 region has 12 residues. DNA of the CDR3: TGTGCCAGCAGTCGAAGAGGGGACGAGCAGTACTTC. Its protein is CASSRRGDEQYF.

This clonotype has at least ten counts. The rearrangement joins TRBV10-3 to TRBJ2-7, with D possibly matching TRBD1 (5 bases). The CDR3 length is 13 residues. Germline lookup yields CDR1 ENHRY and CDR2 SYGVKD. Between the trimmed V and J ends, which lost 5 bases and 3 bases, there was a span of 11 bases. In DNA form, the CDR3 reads TGTGCCATCAGTCGTGGGGCACTCTACGAGCAGTACTTC. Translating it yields CAISRGALYEQYF.

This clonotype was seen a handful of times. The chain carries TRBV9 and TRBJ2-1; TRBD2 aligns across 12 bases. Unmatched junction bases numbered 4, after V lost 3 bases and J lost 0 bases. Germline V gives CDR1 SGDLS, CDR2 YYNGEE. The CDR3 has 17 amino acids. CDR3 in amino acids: CASSAPSGRDSYNEQFF. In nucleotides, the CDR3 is TGTGCCAGCAGCGCCCCTAGCGGGAGGGACTCCTACAATGAGCAGTTCTTC.

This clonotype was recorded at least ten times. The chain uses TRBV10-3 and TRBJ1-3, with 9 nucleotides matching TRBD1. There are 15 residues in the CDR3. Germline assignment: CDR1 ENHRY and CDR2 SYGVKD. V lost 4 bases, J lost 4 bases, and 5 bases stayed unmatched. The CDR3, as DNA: TGTGCCATCAGTGTGGGGACAGGGATCGGAAACACCATATATTTT. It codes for CAISVGTGIGNTIYF.

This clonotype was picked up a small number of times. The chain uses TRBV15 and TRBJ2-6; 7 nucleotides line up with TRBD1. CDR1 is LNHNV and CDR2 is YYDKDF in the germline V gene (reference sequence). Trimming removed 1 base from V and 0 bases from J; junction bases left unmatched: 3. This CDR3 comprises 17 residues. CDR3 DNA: TGTGCCACCAGCAGAGGGACAGGCTACTCTGGGGCCAACGTCCTGACTTTC. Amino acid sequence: CATSRGTGYSGANVLTF.

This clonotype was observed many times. In DNA form, the CDR3 reads TGTGCCAGCACCCCCCTTCCCGGGACTAGCGGCGAGACCCAGTACTTC. Protein sequence: CASTPLPGTSGETQYF. The V call is TRBV7-9, the J call TRBJ2-5, with 11 positions matching TRBD2. The germline gives CDR1 SEHNR, CDR2 FQNEAQ (reference sequence). J was trimmed by 5 bases and V by 7 bases; bases with no gene match: 12. This CDR3 contains 16 residues. The whole variable domain, filled in from reference TRBV7-9 and TRBJ2-5, reads DTGVSQNPRHKITKRGQNVTFRCDPISEHNRLYWYRQTLGQGPEFLTYFQNEAQLEKSRLLSDRFSAERPKGSFSTLEIQRTEQGDSAMYLCASTPLPGTSGETQYFGPGTRLLVL.

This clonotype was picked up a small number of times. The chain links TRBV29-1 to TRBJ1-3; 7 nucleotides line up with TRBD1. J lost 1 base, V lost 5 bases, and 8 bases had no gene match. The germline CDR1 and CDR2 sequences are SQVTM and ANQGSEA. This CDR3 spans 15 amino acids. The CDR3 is CSVSVSGGSGNTIYF. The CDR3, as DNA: TGCAGCGTTTCTGTTTCAGGGGGTTCTGGAAACACCATATATTTT.

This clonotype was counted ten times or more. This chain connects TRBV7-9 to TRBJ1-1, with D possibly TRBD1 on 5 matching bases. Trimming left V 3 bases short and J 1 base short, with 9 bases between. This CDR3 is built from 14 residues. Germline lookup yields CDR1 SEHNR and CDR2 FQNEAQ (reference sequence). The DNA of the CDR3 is TGTGCCAGCAGCTTCAGGGCGCCGAACACTGAAGCTTTCTTT. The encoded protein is CASSFRAPNTEAFF.

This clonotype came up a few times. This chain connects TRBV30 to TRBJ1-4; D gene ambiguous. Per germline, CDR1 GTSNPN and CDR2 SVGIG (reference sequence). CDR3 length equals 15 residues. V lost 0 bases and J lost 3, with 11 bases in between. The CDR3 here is CAWSVRNRPNEKLFF. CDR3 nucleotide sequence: TGTGCCTGGAGTGTACGGAACAGACCTAATGAAAAACTGTTTTTT.

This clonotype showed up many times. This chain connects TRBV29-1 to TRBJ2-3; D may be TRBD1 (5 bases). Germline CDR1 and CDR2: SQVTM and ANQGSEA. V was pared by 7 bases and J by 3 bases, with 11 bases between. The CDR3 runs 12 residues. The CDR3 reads CSALKGTDTQYF. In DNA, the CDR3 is TGCAGCGCACTAAAGGGGACAGATACGCAGTATTTT.

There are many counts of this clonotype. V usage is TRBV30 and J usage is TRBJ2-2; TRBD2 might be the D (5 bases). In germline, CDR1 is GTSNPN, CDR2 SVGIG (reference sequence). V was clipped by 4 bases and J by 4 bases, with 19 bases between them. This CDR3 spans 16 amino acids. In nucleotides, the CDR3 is TGTGCCTGGAAAGGCCTTACTAGTCTCCGCACCGGGGAGCTGTTTTTT. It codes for CAWKGLTSLRTGELFF.

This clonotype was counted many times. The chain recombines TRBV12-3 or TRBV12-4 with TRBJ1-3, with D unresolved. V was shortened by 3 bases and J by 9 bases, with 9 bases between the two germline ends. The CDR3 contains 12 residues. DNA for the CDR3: TGTGCCAGCAGTTTCGAAGGACTCACCATATATTTT. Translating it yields CASSFEGLTIYF.

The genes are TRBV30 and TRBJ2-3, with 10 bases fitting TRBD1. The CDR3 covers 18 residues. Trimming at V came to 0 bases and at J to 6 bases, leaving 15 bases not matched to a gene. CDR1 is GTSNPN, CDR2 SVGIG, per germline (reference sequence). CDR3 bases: TGTGCCTGGAGTGTATATTCCCCGGGACAGGGGTCGGGGGATACGCAGTATTTT. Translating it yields CAWSVYSPGQGSGDTQYF. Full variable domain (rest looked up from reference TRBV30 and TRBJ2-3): SQTIHQWPATLVQPVGSPLSLECTVEGTSNPNLYWYRQAAGRGLQLLFYSVGIGQISSEVPQNLSASRPQDRQFILSSKKLLLSDSGFYLCAWSVYSPGQGSGDTQYFGPGTRLTVL.

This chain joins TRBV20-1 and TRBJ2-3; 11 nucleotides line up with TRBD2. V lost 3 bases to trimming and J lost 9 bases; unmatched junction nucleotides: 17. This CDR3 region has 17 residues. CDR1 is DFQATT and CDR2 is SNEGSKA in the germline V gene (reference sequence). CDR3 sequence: CSARIGSGLAGGRTQYF. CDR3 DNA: TGCAGTGCTAGGATCGGGTCGGGGCTAGCGGGGGGTCGGACGCAGTATTTT.

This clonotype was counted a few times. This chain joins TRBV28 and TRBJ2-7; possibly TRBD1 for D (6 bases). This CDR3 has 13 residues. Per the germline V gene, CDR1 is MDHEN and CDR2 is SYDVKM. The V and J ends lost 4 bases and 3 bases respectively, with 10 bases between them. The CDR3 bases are TGTGCCAGCAGTTGGTTGGGACACTACGAGCAGTACTTC. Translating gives CASSWLGHYEQYF.